This paragraph covers one T cell receptor beta chain sequence. Its antigen remains unidentified. These data originate in a study of CXCR3-negative and CXCR3-positive naive CD8 T cells. In triplicate, each CD8+ T cell subset was sorted at some 300,000 cells per replicate. Naive CD8+ T cells showed CD45RO-CCR7+CD27+CD95-. Looked up from germline, CDR1 is SGHVS and CDR2 is FQNEAQ. The CDR3 length is 16 residues. UMI-labeled 5' RACE TRB cDNA libraries were prepared from the cells. Reprocessing the 5' RACE reads, TCRdb reports a single entry for every CDR3 protein and omits DNA. This sample contains 70,000 to 100,000 distinct CDR3 sequences. Study-level results: CXCR3-positive naive cells carried more hydrophobic TRB CDR3s than CXCR3-negative ones.

This clonotype was obtained from a human donor in good health. Some clones in this sample may be carry-over from other donors' samples. The rearrangement links TRBV7-8 to TRBJ2-3; TCRdb lists TRBD2, though no DNA is available to test this call. The sample taken for sequencing was naive CXCR3- CD8+ T cells from blood. This sample's subset: CD45RO-CCR7+CD27+CD95- naive CD8+ T cells lacking CXCR3 (TNR3-). The CDR3 spells CASSTLAGVRTDTQYF.